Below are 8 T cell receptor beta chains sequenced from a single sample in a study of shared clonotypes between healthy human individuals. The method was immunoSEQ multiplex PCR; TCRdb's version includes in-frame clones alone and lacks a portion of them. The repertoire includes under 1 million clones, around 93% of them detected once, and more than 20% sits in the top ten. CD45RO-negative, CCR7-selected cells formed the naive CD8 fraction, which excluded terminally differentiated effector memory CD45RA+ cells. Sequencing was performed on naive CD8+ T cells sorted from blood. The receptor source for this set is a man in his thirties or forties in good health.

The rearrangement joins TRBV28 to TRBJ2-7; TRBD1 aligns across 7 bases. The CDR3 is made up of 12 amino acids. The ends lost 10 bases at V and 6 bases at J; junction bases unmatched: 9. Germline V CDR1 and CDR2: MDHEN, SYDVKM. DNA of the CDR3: TGTGCCACGTTATTCCGGGACAGCGAGCAGTACTTC. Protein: CATLFRDSEQYF.

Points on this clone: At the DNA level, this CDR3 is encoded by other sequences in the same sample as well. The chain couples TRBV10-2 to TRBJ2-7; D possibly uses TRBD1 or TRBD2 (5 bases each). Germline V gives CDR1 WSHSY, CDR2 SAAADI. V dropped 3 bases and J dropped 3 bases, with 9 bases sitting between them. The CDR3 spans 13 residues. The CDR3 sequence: CASSDVGVYEQYF. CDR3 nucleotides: TGCGCCAGCAGTGACGTGGGGGTCTACGAGCAGTACTTC.

This chain's CDR3 is CASSEEFTDTQYF. The CDR3 DNA is TGTGCCAGCAGTGAAGAGTTTACAGATACGCAGTATTTT. The V and J genes are TRBV2 and TRBJ2-3, with D hard to call. Germline assignment: CDR1 SNHLY and CDR2 FYNNEI. V was trimmed by 1 base and J by 3 bases, leaving 5 bases between them. The CDR3 extends over 13 amino acids.

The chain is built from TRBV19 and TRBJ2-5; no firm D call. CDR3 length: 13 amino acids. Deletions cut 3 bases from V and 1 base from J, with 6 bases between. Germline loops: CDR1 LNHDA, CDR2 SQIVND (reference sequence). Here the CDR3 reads CASSMWIQETQYF. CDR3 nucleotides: TGTGCCAGTAGTATGTGGATCCAAGAGACCCAGTACTTC.

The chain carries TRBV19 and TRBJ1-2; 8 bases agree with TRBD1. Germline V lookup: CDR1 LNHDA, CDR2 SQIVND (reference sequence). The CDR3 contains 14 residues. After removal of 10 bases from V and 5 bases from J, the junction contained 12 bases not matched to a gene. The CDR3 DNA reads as TGTGCCATAAGAGGACAGGGCGCTGGGTATGGCTACACCTTC. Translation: CAIRGQGAGYGYTF.

Here the CDR3 reads CASSWGLEGEQYF. The CDR3, as DNA: TGTGCCAGCAGTTGGGGACTAGAAGGCGAGCAGTACTTC. V usage is TRBV6-5 and J usage is TRBJ2-7; 8 bases match TRBD2. Germline CDR1 and CDR2: MNHEY and SVGAGI. V was pared by 4 bases and J by 6 bases, with 5 bases of the junction left unmatched. This CDR3 region has 13 residues.

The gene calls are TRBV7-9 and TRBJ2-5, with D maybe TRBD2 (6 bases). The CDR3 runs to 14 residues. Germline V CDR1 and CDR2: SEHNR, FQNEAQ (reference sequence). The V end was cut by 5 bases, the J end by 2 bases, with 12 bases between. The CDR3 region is CASSREGLQETQYF. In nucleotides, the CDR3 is TGTGCCAGCAGCAGAGAGGGACTTCAAGAGACCCAGTACTTC.

CDR3: CASSPGDSGNTIYF. Written as DNA, the CDR3 is TGTGCCAGCAGCCCCGGAGACTCTGGAAACACCATATATTTT. The chain uses TRBV6-1 and TRBJ1-3; D ambiguous. Germline V gene sequence: CDR1 MNHNS, CDR2 SASEGT. The CDR3 runs 14 residues. Trimming removed 6 bases from V and 0 bases from J, with 9 bases in between.